This is a list of T cell receptor beta chains from one sample in a study of shared clonotypes between healthy human individuals. Produced via immunoSEQ multiplex PCR; TCRdb's table is partial and in-frame only. The sample records 2 million to 2.5 million clones, approximately 96% being singletons. Sequencing was done on a sample of naive CD4+ T cells sorted from blood. These receptor sequences come from a man in his late teens or twenties in good health. Each CDR3 is given with its conserved first and last residue. The D gene is left open where the match is weak. Clone sizes are given selectively: once, few, many, or a class where the clone is expanded.

TRBV6-6,TRBJ2-7,.,TRBD2,TGTGCCAGCAGTGGACTAGCGACCGAGCAGTACTTC,CASSGLATEQYF
TRBV25-1,TRBJ2-7,.,.,TGTGCCAGCAGACCCGACAGAAGCTCCTACGAGCAGTACTTC,CASRPDRSSYEQYF
TRBV7-2,TRBJ2-1,.,TRBD2,TGTGCCAGCAGCTCCGGGACTAGCGGATACAATGAGCAGTTCTTC,CASSSGTSGYNEQFF
TRBV7-9,TRBJ2-1,.,.,TGTGCCAGCAGCTTAGCGGGCCACAATGAGCAGTTCTTC,CASSLAGHNEQFF
TRBV10-3,TRBJ2-3,.,TRBD1,TGTGCCATTAGCCGGGACAGGGGGTTGGATACGCAGTATTTT,CAISRDRGLDTQYF
TRBV6-1,TRBJ2-7,.,TRBD2,TGTGCCAGCAGGGTCCCTAGCGGGAAATCCTACGAGCAGTACTTC,CASRVPSGKSYEQYF
TRBV4-2,TRBJ1-1,.,.,TGTGCCAGCAGCCAGAACGCCCAGAATTATAGGGGCACTGAAGCTTTCTTT,CASSQNAQNYRGTEAFF
TRBV19,TRBJ2-7,.,TRBD1,TGTGCCAGTAGGGCAGGGGGCAGCGGTCTCTACGAGCAGTACTTC,CASRAGGSGLYEQYF
TRBV6-1,TRBJ1-6,.,TRBD1,TGTGCCAGCAGCGACAGGGGCACGTATAATTCACCCCTCCACTTT,CASSDRGTYNSPLHF
TRBV19,TRBJ2-1,.,.,TGTGCCAGTAATCAAGGCGTGGGAGGCCTTCAGCAGTTCTTC,CASNQGVGGLQQFF
TRBV28,TRBJ1-2,.,TRBD1,TGTGCCAGCATCGACCGTGACAGGGTGGAAGGCTACACCTTC,CASIDRDRVEGYTF
TRBV30,TRBJ2-3,.,TRBD2,TGTGCCTGGAGTGTTAGGAGCGGGAGTACAGATACGCAGTATTTT,CAWSVRSGSTDTQYF
TRBV28,TRBJ2-7,.,TRBD1,TGTGCCAGCAGAGCCGGGACAGTGGTCTACGAGCAGTACTTC,CASRAGTVVYEQYF
TRBV10-3,TRBJ2-1,.,TRBD2,TGTGCCATCAGTGATTGGCGGGAGGATGAGCAGTTCTTC,CAISDWREDEQFF
TRBV6-5,TRBJ1-1,.,.,TGTGCCAGCAGTTACCTAGGGATAATGAACACTGAAGCTTTCTTT,CASSYLGIMNTEAFF
TRBV7-6,TRBJ2-3,.,TRBD2,TGTGCCAGCAGCTTAAGACTAGCGGGTAGCACAGATACGCAGTATTTT,CASSLRLAGSTDTQYF
TRBV6-1,TRBJ2-5,once,.,TGTGCCAGCACCTGGGGGCGGGCTGGGGGAGAGACCCAGTACTTC,CASTWGRAGGETQYF
TRBV7-2,TRBJ1-1,.,.,TGTGCCAGCAGCCGAAGGTCGAACACTGAAGCTTTCTTT,CASSRRSNTEAFF
TRBV18,TRBJ2-2,.,.,TGTGCCAGCTCTCCTCCGAACACCGGGGAGCTGTTTTTT,CASSPPNTGELFF
TRBV5-6,TRBJ2-7,.,.,TGTGCCAGCAGCCCCCCCGGGACCATGAACGAGCAGTACTTC,CASSPPGTMNEQYF
TRBV6-6,TRBJ2-6,.,.,TGTGCCAGCAACGACAGACTCTCTACTGGGGCCAACGTCCTGACTTTC,CASNDRLSTGANVLTF
TRBV7-9,TRBJ2-7,.,TRBD1,TGTGCCAGCAGCTCACCCTCACCGGGACAGTTCTACGAGCAGTACTTC,CASSSPSPGQFYEQYF
TRBV5-4,TRBJ1-2,.,TRBD1,TGTGCCAGCAGCTCCACAGGGGAATCTAACTATGGCTACACCTTC,CASSSTGESNYGYTF
TRBV6-1,TRBJ2-7,.,TRBD1,TGTGCCAGCACCAGACAGGGGCCCTACGAGCAGTACTTC,CASTRQGPYEQYF